This TCR beta chain was recorded in a study of blood T cell repertoires in COVID-19. Using immunoSEQ multiplex PCR, the repertoire was profiled, and TCRdb retains in-frame clones only, with some absent. The sample consists of some 110,000 clones, about 79% of them appearing once. Trimming left V 1 base short and J 0 bases short, with 11 bases between. The germline V gene encodes CDR1 SGHTA and CDR2 FQGNSA. This CDR3 is 16 amino acids long. The sample comprised peripheral blood. The chain couples TRBV7-2 to TRBJ2-3; D uncertain. This clonotype was sampled from a woman between 70 and 85 years old with acute or convalescent COVID-19. The CDR3 sequence: CASSLVGRSSTDTQYF. In nucleotides, the CDR3 is TGTGCCAGCAGCTTAGTCGGCAGGTCTAGCACAGATACGCAGTATTTT.